Below, 8 T cell receptor beta chains from the same sample are listed, as sequenced in a study of blood T cell repertoires in COVID-19. Method: immunoSEQ multiplex PCR; TCRdb's copy keeps in-frame clones and lacks some. The repertoire has 240,000 or so clones, about four fifths of them found once; the top ten carry 7.5% to 8%. Sequencing was done on a sample of peripheral blood. Source of these receptors: a woman older than 75 with COVID-19, enrolled during active disease.

This sequence joins TRBV30 and TRBJ2-5; tentatively, D is TRBD1 (6 bases). This CDR3 comprises 14 residues. The V end was cut by 5 bases, the J end by 5 bases, with 18 bases between. Germline V gene data show CDR1 as GTSNPN and CDR2 as SVGIG (reference sequence). The CDR3 DNA reads TGTGCCTGGGAAACAAAGGGGGTCGGGGAGACCCAGTACTTC. It specifies CAWETKGVGETQYF.

V usage is TRBV30 and J usage is TRBJ2-1; TRBD2 aligns across 9 bases. The CDR3 has 14 amino acids. Germline V CDR1 and CDR2: GTSNPN, SVGIG (reference sequence). Unmatched junction bases numbered 4, after V lost 0 bases and J lost 7 bases. CDR3 sequence reads: CAWSVGGRGNEQFF. The CDR3 DNA reads TGTGCCTGGAGTGTGGGCGGGAGGGGGAATGAGCAGTTCTTC.

The chain links TRBV5-4 to TRBJ1-1, with 7 bases matching TRBD1. The J segment lost 5 bases and the V segment lost 0 bases, leaving 4 bases of the junction unmatched. The CDR3 loop spans 14 amino acids. In germline, CDR1 is SGHNT, CDR2 YYREEE (reference sequence). The CDR3 loop reads CASSLENRGTEAFF. In DNA form, the CDR3 reads TGTGCCAGCAGCTTGGAGAACAGGGGAACTGAAGCTTTCTTT.

The rearrangement joins TRBV19 to TRBJ1-3; TRBD1 aligns across 9 bases. The CDR3 extends over 18 amino acids. CDR1 LNHDA and CDR2 SQIVND come from the germline V gene (reference sequence). The V and J ends lost 3 bases and 6 bases, in that order; junction bases with no gene match: 15. The CDR3 is CASSISSSGTGNANTIYF. The DNA of the CDR3 is TGTGCCAGTAGTATCTCCTCCTCCGGGACAGGGAACGCAAACACCATATATTTT.

This chain links TRBV5-8 with TRBJ2-5; 10 positions agree with TRBD2. The V and J ends lost 0 bases and 3 bases, in that order; junction bases with no gene match: 11. The germline CDR1 and CDR2 sequences are SGHTS and YDEGEE. The CDR3 has 18 residues. The CDR3 nucleotides are TGTGCCAGCAGCTTGGACCTGTCGGGACTAGCGATGGAAGAGACCCAGTACTTC. Protein sequence: CASSLDLSGLAMEETQYF.

This clone was seen only a few times. The chain employs TRBV10-2 and TRBJ1-6; D gene ambiguous. Germline V gene lookup returns CDR1 WSHSY and CDR2 SAAADI. The CDR3 extends over 13 amino acids. V was trimmed by 7 bases and J by 5 bases, leaving 9 bases between them. The CDR3 DNA sequence: TGCGCCAGCACGTCAGTTAATAATTCACCCCTCCACTTT. This codes for CASTSVNNSPLHF.

This clone appeared a few times. This sequence joins TRBV29-1 and TRBJ1-1; 9 positions match TRBD1. CDR1 and CDR2 from the germline V gene are SQVTM and ANQGSEA. The CDR3 is 12 amino acids. After removal of 4 bases from V and 4 bases from J, the junction contained 1 base not matched to a gene. The CDR3 reads CSVGTGATEAFF. The CDR3 DNA reads as TGCAGCGTTGGGACAGGGGCCACTGAAGCTTTCTTT.

CDR3 amino acids: CASSRTRPPEAFF. CDR3 nucleotide sequence: TGTGCCAGCAGCCGGACACGACCCCCTGAAGCTTTCTTT. The chain combines TRBV5-8 with TRBJ1-1; a possible D gene is TRBD1 (5 bases). Per germline, CDR1 SGHTS and CDR2 YDEGEE. The CDR3 runs 13 residues. The V end lost 4 bases, the J end lost 6 bases, and 13 bases lay between the germline ends.